The 8 T cell receptor beta chains below all came from one sample that was sequenced in a study of blood T cell repertoires in COVID-19. Libraries were prepared by immunoSEQ multiplex PCR; TCRdb keeps only in-frame clonotypes and omits some of them. This sample has some 85,000 clones, with around 89% found just once. The sequencing input was peripheral blood. Source of these receptors: a middle-aged man with acute or convalescent COVID-19.

The gene calls are TRBV6-5 and TRBJ1-6; tentative D call: TRBD1 (5 bases). This CDR3 is 16 amino acids long. Germline V gene lookup returns CDR1 MNHEY and CDR2 SVGAGI. The ends were cut back, 0 bases at V and 8 bases at J, with 14 bases in the middle. CDR3 DNA sequence: TGTGCCAGCAGTTACTCGACCATCCGGGGGTATTCACCCCTCCACTTT. Translated, it gives CASSYSTIRGYSPLHF.

The chain has TRBV19 and TRBJ1-1, with D unclear. In germline, CDR1 is LNHDA, CDR2 SQIVND (reference sequence). The length of the CDR3 is 14 residues. V was trimmed by 3 bases and J by 0 bases, leaving 8 bases between them. The CDR3 nucleotides read TGTGCCAGTAGTATTCGAGTGTTGAACACTGAAGCTTTCTTT. Protein product: CASSIRVLNTEAFF.

The chain combines TRBV10-3 with TRBJ2-5, with TRBD2 identical over 8 bases. Germline V gene lookup returns CDR1 ENHRY and CDR2 SYGVKD. The V and J ends lost 0 bases and 5 bases, in that order; junction bases with no gene match: 5. The CDR3 sequence is 15 residues long. For the CDR3, the DNA is TGTGCCATCAGTGAGTCCGGGGGGGCCTTGGAGACCCAGTACTTC. Translating it yields CAISESGGALETQYF.

This rearrangement joins TRBV3-1 (or the pseudogene TRBV3-2) to TRBJ2-2; 7 bases match TRBD1. The CDR3 loop spans 15 amino acids. V dropped 0 bases and J dropped 5; count of bases not matched to a gene: 3. Germline values: CDR1 LGHDT, CDR2 YNNKEL (reference sequence). CDR3 sequence: CASSQEGGRTGELFF. In DNA, the CDR3 is TGTGCCAGCAGCCAAGAAGGGGGCAGGACCGGGGAGCTGTTTTTT.

This sequence joins TRBV5-4 and TRBJ1-2; no reliable D call. Between the trimmed V and J ends, which lost 1 base and 8 bases, there was a span of 18 bases. This CDR3 comprises 15 residues. Germline V gene data show CDR1 as SGHNT and CDR2 as YYREEE (reference sequence). DNA of the CDR3: TGTGCCAGCAGCTTGACCTCAGGAGGTTTGTCCGGCTACACCTTC. Its protein is CASSLTSGGLSGYTF.

For this clone: Distinct nucleotide sequences in the sample also encode this CDR3. J is TRBJ1-5 and V is TRBV7-8; TRBD1 aligns across 8 bases. V trimming: 3 bases; J trimming: 1 base; junction bases outside the gene matches: 2. This CDR3 is 15 amino acids long. Germline V CDR1 and CDR2: SGHVS, FQNEAQ. The CDR3 sequence is CASSLGTGSNQPQHF. CDR3 DNA sequence: TGTGCCAGCAGCTTGGGGACAGGAAGCAATCAGCCCCAGCATTTT.

The chain has TRBV6-4 and TRBJ1-1, with 9 bases identical to TRBD1. With 2 bases clipped from V and 11 bases from J, the junction kept 3 bases outside the gene matches. The CDR3 extends over 12 amino acids. Looked up from germline, CDR1 is MRHNA and CDR2 is SNTAGT. The DNA of the CDR3 is TGTGCCAGCAGTGACCGGACAGGGGTTGCTTTCTTT. Translating gives CASSDRTGVAFF.

This clone occurred a few times. The V and J genes are TRBV27 and TRBJ1-2; 10 nucleotides line up with TRBD1. Trimming took 4 bases from V and 6 from J; bases not matched to a gene: 5. This CDR3 has 14 residues. Germline CDR1 MNHEY, CDR2 SMNVEV (reference sequence). This chain's CDR3 is CASSSAGTGDGYTF. CDR3 nucleotide sequence: TGTGCCAGCAGTTCCGCCGGGACAGGGGATGGCTACACCTTC.